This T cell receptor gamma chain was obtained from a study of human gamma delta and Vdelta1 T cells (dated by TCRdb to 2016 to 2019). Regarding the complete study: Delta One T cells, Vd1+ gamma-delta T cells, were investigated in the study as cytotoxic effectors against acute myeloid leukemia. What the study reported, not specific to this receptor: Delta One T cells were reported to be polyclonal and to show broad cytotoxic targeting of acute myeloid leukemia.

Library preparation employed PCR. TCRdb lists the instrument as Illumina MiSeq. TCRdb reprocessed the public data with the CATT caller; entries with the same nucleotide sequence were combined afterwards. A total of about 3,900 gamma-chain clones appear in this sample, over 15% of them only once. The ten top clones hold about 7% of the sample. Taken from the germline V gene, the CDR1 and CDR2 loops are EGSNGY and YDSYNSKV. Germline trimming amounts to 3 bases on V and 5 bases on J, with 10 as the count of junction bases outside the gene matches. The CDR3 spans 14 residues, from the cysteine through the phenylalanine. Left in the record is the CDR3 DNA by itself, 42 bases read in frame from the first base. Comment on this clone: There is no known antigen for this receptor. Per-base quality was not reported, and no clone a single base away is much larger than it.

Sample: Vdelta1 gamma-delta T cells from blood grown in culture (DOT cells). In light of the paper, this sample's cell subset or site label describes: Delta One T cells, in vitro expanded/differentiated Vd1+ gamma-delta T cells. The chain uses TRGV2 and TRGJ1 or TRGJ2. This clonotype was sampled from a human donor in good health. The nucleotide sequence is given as TGTGCCACCTGGGACCCCCCTAAGGATTATAAGAAACTCTTT. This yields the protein CATWDPPKDYKKLF.